A single T cell receptor beta chain is shown here with its context. Its antigen is unidentified. The 5'RACE template-switching step produced TCR cDNA and added a universal primer site and UMIs. One entry per CDR3 protein results from TCRdb running MiXCR on the 5' RACE reads. The profile covers some 300,000 distinct CDR3 sequences, with roughly 3.5% appearing a single time and about 25% taken by the ten largest. This entry comes from a study of T cells after yellow fever vaccination. The J segment lost 7 bases and the V segment lost 5 bases, leaving 9 bases of the junction unmatched. The CDR3 spans 15 residues. Germline-derived CDR1 and CDR2 are LNHDA and SQIVND (reference sequence). Study results and caveats: Only a minor proportion of clonotypes was detected across both CD4 and CD8 compartments. The secondary response was weaker, and its peak arrived faster, on day 5 versus 15. Most clones from primary vaccination resurfaced after the booster (about 95% CD4, over 85% CD8).

This sample comprised PBMCs, obtained on the day of the yellow fever booster vaccination. V usage is TRBV19 and J usage is TRBJ2-2; 8 nucleotides agree with TRBD2. The clonotype was recovered from a man in his late teens or twenties who received the YFV17D yellow fever vaccine. Here the CDR3 DNA reads TGTGCCAGTAGTGTCCAGACTAGCGTGAGCGGGGAGCTGTTTTTT. Translating it yields CASSVQTSVSGELFF.